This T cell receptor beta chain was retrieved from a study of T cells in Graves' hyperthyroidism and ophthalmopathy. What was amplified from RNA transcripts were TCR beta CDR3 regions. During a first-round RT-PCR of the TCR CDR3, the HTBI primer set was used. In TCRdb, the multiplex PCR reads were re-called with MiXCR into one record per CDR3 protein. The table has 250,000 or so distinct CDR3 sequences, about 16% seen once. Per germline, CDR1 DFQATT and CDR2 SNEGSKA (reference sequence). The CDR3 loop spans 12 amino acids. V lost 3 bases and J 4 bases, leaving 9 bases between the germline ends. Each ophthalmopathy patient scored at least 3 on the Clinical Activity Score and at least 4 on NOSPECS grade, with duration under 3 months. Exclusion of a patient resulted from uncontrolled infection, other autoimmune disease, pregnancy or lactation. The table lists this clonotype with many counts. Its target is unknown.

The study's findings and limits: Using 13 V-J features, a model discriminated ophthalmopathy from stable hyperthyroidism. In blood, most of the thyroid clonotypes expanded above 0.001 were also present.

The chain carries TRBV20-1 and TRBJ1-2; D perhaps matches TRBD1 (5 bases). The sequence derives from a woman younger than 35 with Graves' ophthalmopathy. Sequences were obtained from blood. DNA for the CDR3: TGCAGTGCTAGCTCCAGGGCCTATGGCTACACCTTC. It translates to CSASSRAYGYTF.